One sample yielded the 28 T cell receptor beta chains listed below, sequenced in a study of cytotoxic CD8 clonotypes in ibrutinib-treated CLL. The protocol was immunoSEQ multiplex PCR, while the TCRdb copy is restricted to in-frame clones and leaves out a portion. The sample includes approximately 60,000 clones, roughly 50% of them seen just once. The sample consisted of PBMCs, taken after 24 months of ibrutinib treatment. These receptors were obtained from a human donor with chronic lymphocytic leukemia.

The chain carries TRBV5-1 and TRBJ2-3; 11 bases are shared with TRBD2. The length of the CDR3 is 16 residues. Per the germline V gene, CDR1 is SGHRS and CDR2 is YFSETQ. V lost 0 bases to trimming and J lost 4 bases; unmatched junction nucleotides: 4. The CDR3 loop is CASSLDTSGGSDTQYF. CDR3 DNA sequence: TGCGCCAGCAGCTTGGACACTAGCGGGGGTTCAGATACGCAGTATTTT.

The genes are TRBV5-1 and TRBJ2-5; a possible D gene is TRBD1 (6 bases). Trimming took 3 bases from V and 1 from J, leaving 19 bases between them. CDR1 and CDR2 from the germline V gene are SGHRS and YFSETQ. This CDR3 contains 17 residues. CDR3 sequence (DNA): TGCGCCAGCAGCTCGACCTCACTGACAGGCCCCCAAGAGACCCAGTACTTC. It translates to CASSSTSLTGPQETQYF. Variable domain in full (rest from reference TRBV5-1 and TRBJ2-5): KAGVTQTPRYLIKTRGQQVTLSCSPISGHRSVSWYQQTPGQGLQFLFEYFSETQRNKGNFPGRFSGRQFSNSRSEMNVSTLELGDSALYLCASSSTSLTGPQETQYFGPGTRLLVL.

This clone has a handful of counts. This rearrangement joins TRBV13 to TRBJ1-1; D is possibly TRBD1 (6 bases). Germline loops: CDR1 PRHDT, CDR2 FYEKMQ (reference sequence). This CDR3 has 13 residues. V lost 6 bases to trimming and J lost 0 bases, with 8 bases between them. CDR3 nucleotide sequence: TGTGCCAGCAGTCGGGGGCTGAACACTGAAGCTTTCTTT. It specifies CASSRGLNTEAFF.

In its sample, this clone was seen a few times. The chain has TRBV30 and TRBJ1-2, with 9 bases lining up with TRBD1. The V segment lost 5 bases and the J segment 7 bases; nucleotides outside the gene matches: 8. Germline CDR1 and CDR2: GTSNPN and SVGIG (reference sequence). The CDR3 is 13 residues long. As DNA, the CDR3 is TGTGCCTGGGACCCGGGACAGGGAGGTGGCTACACCTTC. It specifies CAWDPGQGGGYTF.

The chain carries TRBV6-1 and TRBJ2-3; 9 bases match TRBD1. Germline V gives CDR1 MNHNS, CDR2 SASEGT. V lost 6 bases to trimming and J lost 2 bases; unmatched junction nucleotides: 6. This CDR3 comprises 15 residues. CDR3 bases: TGTGCCAGCAGGGCGGGACAGGGATACACAGATACGCAGTATTTT. It encodes CASRAGQGYTDTQYF.

The chain combines TRBV5-6 with TRBJ2-7, with D unresolved. Trimming took 4 bases from V and 0 from J, leaving 11 bases between them. The CDR3 runs 14 residues. The germline CDR1 and CDR2 sequences are SGHDT and YYEEEE. The CDR3 region is CASSTLWGSYEQYF. CDR3 nucleotides: TGTGCCAGCAGCACGCTATGGGGCTCCTACGAGCAGTACTTC.

This clone was counted a few times. The V and J genes are TRBV12-5 and TRBJ1-3; maybe TRBD1 (6 bases). V was shortened by 2 bases and J by 0 bases, with 17 bases between the two germline ends. This CDR3 has 18 residues. In germline, CDR1 is LGHNT, CDR2 FRNRAP. As DNA, the CDR3 is TGTGCTAGTGGTTTGCCTCTACAGGGACCAGCCTCTGGAAACACCATATATTTT. As protein: CASGLPLQGPASGNTIYF.

The chain combines TRBV28 with TRBJ1-4, with 7 bases aligning to TRBD1. The germline V gene encodes CDR1 MDHEN and CDR2 SYDVKM. The CDR3 is 14 residues long. V was clipped by 6 bases and J by 8 bases; unmatched bases: 9. The CDR3 protein is CASRSGTAIEKLFF. The CDR3 nucleotides are TGTGCCAGCAGGTCCGGGACAGCGATAGAAAAACTGTTTTTT. The full variable domain, with the rest looked up from reference TRBV28 and TRBJ1-4, is DVKVTQSSRYLVKRTGEKVFLECVQDMDHENMFWYRQDPGLGLRLIYFSYDVKMKEKGDIPEGYSVSREKKERFSLILESASTNQTSMYLCASRSGTAIEKLFFGSGTQLSVL.

The chain combines TRBV10-3 with TRBJ1-6, with 8 positions matching TRBD1. V lost 8 bases and J lost 11; bases outside the gene matches: 8. Germline CDR1 and CDR2: ENHRY and SYGVKD. The CDR3 runs to 13 residues. This chain's CDR3 is CAIATGTGAPLHF. CDR3 nucleotide sequence: TGTGCCATCGCCACGGGGACAGGCGCACCCCTCCACTTT.

The chain is built from TRBV5-6 and TRBJ2-1, with a tentative D call TRBD2 (6 bases). V was pared by 1 base and J by 0 bases, with 8 bases between. Germline V lookup: CDR1 SGHDT, CDR2 YYEEEE. CDR3 length equals 15 residues. CDR3 nucleotide sequence: TGTGCCAGCAGCTTGTTAGCGGTCTCCTACAATGAGCAGTTCTTC. It is translated as CASSLLAVSYNEQFF.

This chain joins TRBV7-8 and TRBJ2-3; D is unresolved. The CDR3 loop spans 12 amino acids. Looked up from germline, CDR1 is SGHVS and CDR2 is FQNEAQ. With 5 bases removed from V and 6 bases from J, the gap between germline ends came to 9 bases. CDR3 sequence reads: CASSPVSDTQYF. In nucleotides, the CDR3 is TGTGCCAGCAGCCCCGTCTCTGATACGCAGTATTTT.

The rearrangement links TRBV6-1 to TRBJ1-5; 11 nucleotides line up with TRBD1. From germline, CDR1 is MNHNS and CDR2 SASEGT. This CDR3 is 16 amino acids long. V shed 2 bases and J 6 bases; nucleotides not matched to a gene: 6. This CDR3 is CASSEWTGGEAQPQHF. DNA of the CDR3: TGTGCCAGCAGTGAATGGACAGGGGGCGAAGCTCAGCCCCAGCATTTT.

This clone appeared a few times. The rearrangement links TRBV6-1 to TRBJ2-6; no definite D call. Germline V CDR1 and CDR2: MNHNS, SASEGT. The CDR3 is made up of 15 amino acids. The ends were cut back, 5 bases at V and 0 bases at J, with 8 bases in the middle. The CDR3: CASSSRHSGANVLTF. CDR3 DNA sequence: TGTGCCAGCAGTAGCCGTCACTCTGGGGCCAACGTCCTGACTTTC.

The chain couples TRBV19 to TRBJ1-5, with TRBD1 matching over 7 bases. The germline V gene encodes CDR1 LNHDA and CDR2 SQIVND (reference sequence). This CDR3 spans 15 amino acids. The J segment lost 6 bases and the V segment lost 5 bases, leaving 10 bases of the junction unmatched. The CDR3 here is CASSDSGGVSQPQHF. The CDR3 nucleotides are TGTGCCAGTAGTGACTCAGGGGGTGTGAGTCAGCCCCAGCATTTT.

The chain links TRBV19 to TRBJ1-2, with a tentative D call TRBD1 (6 bases). V gave up 8 bases and J gave up 7 bases, with 14 bases separating them. The CDR3 runs 12 residues. Germline V CDR1 and CDR2: LNHDA, SQIVND (reference sequence). CDR3 loop: CASHPGVGGYTF. The CDR3 DNA follows: TGTGCCAGTCATCCAGGGGTTGGTGGCTACACCTTC. Together with reference TRBV19 and TRBJ1-2, the CDR3 gives the full variable domain: DGGITQSPKYLFRKEGQNVTLSCEQNLNHDAMYWYRQDPGQGLRLIYYSQIVNDFQKGDIAEGYSVSREKKESFPLTVTSAQKNPTAFYLCASHPGVGGYTFGSGTRLTVV.

This clone occurred a few times. V is TRBV14 and J is TRBJ2-6; a weak D match, TRBD1 (5 bases). Germline V CDR1 and CDR2: SGHDN, FVKESK. V lost 2 bases and J 16 bases, leaving 15 bases between the germline ends. The CDR3 spans 13 residues. The CDR3 sequence is CASSQYLQGTLTF. The CDR3 DNA reads as TGTGCCAGCAGCCAATACTTGCAGGGAACACTGACTTTC.

The chain links TRBV4-1 to TRBJ2-5; D may be TRBD1 or TRBD2 (5 bases each). This CDR3 has 14 residues. Trimming took 6 bases from V and 4 from J, leaving 15 bases between them. The germline V gene encodes CDR1 MGHRA and CDR2 YSYEKL. The CDR3 spells CASSPQGVGETQYF. The CDR3 coding sequence is TGCGCCAGCAGTCCCCAGGGAGTCGGAGAGACCCAGTACTTC.

The chain has TRBV4-2 and TRBJ2-3; D is possibly TRBD1 (5 bases). With 3 bases removed from V and 3 bases from J, the gap between germline ends came to 7 bases. Germline assignment: CDR1 LGHNA and CDR2 YNFKEQ. The CDR3 totals 13 residues. The CDR3 protein is CASSQGPTDTQYF. CDR3 sequence (DNA): TGTGCCAGCAGCCAGGGGCCGACAGATACGCAGTATTTT.

In its sample, this clone was seen a few times. The chain employs TRBV19 and TRBJ1-2; maybe TRBD1 (6 bases). The V end lost 5 bases, the J end lost 4 bases, and 11 bases lay between the germline ends. Germline lookup yields CDR1 LNHDA and CDR2 SQIVND (reference sequence). The CDR3 spans 13 residues. CDR3 nucleotides: TGTGCCAGTAGTCTCGGGGGCCTCTATGGCTACACCTTC. Its translation is CASSLGGLYGYTF.

The chain has TRBV6-5 and TRBJ2-5; D tentatively fits TRBD1 or TRBD2 (6 bases each). The V end was cut by 5 bases, the J end by 5 bases, with 18 bases between. This CDR3 has 15 residues. Germline V gene sequence: CDR1 MNHEY, CDR2 SVGAGI. DNA of the CDR3: TGTGCCAGCAGTGGAGGGGCAGGGGTGCGTGAGACCCAGTACTTC. It yields the protein CASSGGAGVRETQYF.

This clone was seen a handful of times. The V gene is TRBV11-2, the J gene TRBJ2-6, with TRBD1 identical over 7 bases. V shed 5 bases and J 0 bases; nucleotides not matched to a gene: 10. This CDR3 is built from 18 residues. CDR1 is SGHAT and CDR2 is FQNNGV in the germline V gene. In DNA, the CDR3 is TGTGCCAGCAGCCTAGGCACAGGGGAAGTCTCTGGGGCCAACGTCCTGACTTTC. This codes for CASSLGTGEVSGANVLTF.

Concerning this clone itself: Other DNA sequences in this sample translate to the same CDR3. The chain is built from TRBV28 and TRBJ1-4; D is ambiguous. This CDR3 is 15 amino acids long. Germline V gene sequence: CDR1 MDHEN, CDR2 SYDVKM. V lost 2 bases and J lost 2, with 9 bases in between. The CDR3 is CASSLGGITNEKLFF. The CDR3 nucleotides are TGTGCCAGCAGTTTAGGAGGGATCACTAATGAAAAACTGTTTTTT.

This clone is a singleton in its sample. This chain links TRBV6-1 with TRBJ2-7, with a tentative D call TRBD1 (6 bases). Trimming removed 7 bases at V and 0 bases at J, with 13 bases between. CDR3 size: 14 residues. Germline V gives CDR1 MNHNS, CDR2 SASEGT. In DNA form, the CDR3 reads TGTGCCAGCAAGAGGACAGCTCTCTCCTACGAGCAGTACTTC. Translating gives CASKRTALSYEQYF.

This chain links TRBV5-6 with TRBJ2-7; either TRBD1 or TRBD2 may supply D (5 bases each). CDR1 is SGHDT, CDR2 YYEEEE, per germline. Trimming removed 4 bases from V and 2 bases from J, with 19 bases in between. CDR3 length: 16 residues. CDR3 protein: CASSLHAGTGPYEQYF. The CDR3 bases are TGTGCCAGCAGCCTTCACGCCGGGACCGGTCCCTACGAGCAGTACTTC. Using reference TRBV5-6 and TRBJ2-7 for the parts outside the CDR3, the full variable domain is DAGVTQSPTHLIKTRGQQVTLRCSPKSGHDTVSWYQQALGQGPQFIFQYYEEEERQRGNFPDRFSGHQFPNYSSELNVNALLLGDSALYLCASSLHAGTGPYEQYFGPGTRLTVT.

This clone was seen a few times. The CDR3 nucleotides read TGTGCCAGCAACCCGAGCGGCACTGAAGCTTTCTTT. Translated, it gives CASNPSGTEAFF. The V call is TRBV9, the J call TRBJ1-1, with D unresolved. From germline, CDR1 is SGDLS and CDR2 YYNGEE. V was trimmed by 6 bases and J by 4 bases, leaving 10 bases between them. The CDR3 totals 12 residues.

The gene calls are TRBV7-9 and TRBJ2-2; D is undetermined. CDR3 length equals 12 residues. Trimming left V 2 bases short and J 5 bases short, with 3 bases between. Germline CDR1 reads SEHNR; CDR2 reads FQNEAQ (reference sequence). CDR3 bases: TGTGCCAGCAGCTTAATAACCGGGGAGCTGTTTTTT. The encoded protein is CASSLITGELFF.

This clone was seen only a few times. The chain is built from TRBV5-5 and TRBJ2-2; 9 bases align to TRBD1. The CDR3 runs to 15 residues. V dropped 0 bases and J dropped 6; count of bases not matched to a gene: 3. Germline V gene data show CDR1 as SGHKS and CDR2 as YYEKEE (reference sequence). CDR3 sequence reads: CASSLGGQGSGELFF. CDR3 DNA: TGTGCCAGCAGCTTGGGCGGACAGGGGTCCGGGGAGCTGTTTTTT.

This rearrangement joins TRBV6-1 to TRBJ2-7; the match to TRBD1 covers 10 bases. CDR3 length: 14 amino acids. Germline V lookup: CDR1 MNHNS, CDR2 SASEGT. J gave up 3 bases and V 9 bases, and 8 bases lay outside the gene matches. The DNA of the CDR3 is TGTGCCAGTACTCGGACAGGGGGAAACTACGAGCAGTACGTC. It specifies CASTRTGGNYEQYV.